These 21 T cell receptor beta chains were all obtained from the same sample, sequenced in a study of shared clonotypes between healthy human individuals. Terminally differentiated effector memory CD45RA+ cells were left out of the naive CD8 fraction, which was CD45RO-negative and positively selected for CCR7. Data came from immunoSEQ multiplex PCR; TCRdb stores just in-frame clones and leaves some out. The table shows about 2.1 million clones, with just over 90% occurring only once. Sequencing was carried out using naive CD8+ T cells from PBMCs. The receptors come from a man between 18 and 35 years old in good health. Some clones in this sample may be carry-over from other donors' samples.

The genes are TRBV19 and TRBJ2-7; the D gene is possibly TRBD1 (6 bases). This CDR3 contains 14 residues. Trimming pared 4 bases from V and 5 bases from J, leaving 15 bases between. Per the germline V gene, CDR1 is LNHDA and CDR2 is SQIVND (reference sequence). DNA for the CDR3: TGTGCCAGTAGTACGCAGGGGCTCTATAACGAGCAGTACTTC. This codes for CASSTQGLYNEQYF.

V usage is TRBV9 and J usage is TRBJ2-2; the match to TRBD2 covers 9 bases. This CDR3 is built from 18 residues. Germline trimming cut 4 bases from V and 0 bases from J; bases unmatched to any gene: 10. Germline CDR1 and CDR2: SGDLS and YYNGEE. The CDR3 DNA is TGTGCCAGCAGCCCGGAGGGCGGGAGGGCCTCGAACACCGGGGAGCTGTTTTTT. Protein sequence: CASSPEGGRASNTGELFF. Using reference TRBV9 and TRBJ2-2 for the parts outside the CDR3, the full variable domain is DSGVTQTPKHLITATGQRVTLRCSPRSGDLSVYWYQQSLDQGLQFLIQYYNGEERAKGNILERFSAQQFPDLHSELNLSSLELGDSALYFCASSPEGGRASNTGELFFGEGSRLTVL.

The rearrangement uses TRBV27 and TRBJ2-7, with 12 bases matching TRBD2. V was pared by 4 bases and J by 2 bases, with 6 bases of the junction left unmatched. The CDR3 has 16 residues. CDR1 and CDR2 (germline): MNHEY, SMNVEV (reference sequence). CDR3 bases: TGTGCCAGCAGTTCCTGGACTAGCGGGATGCCCTACGAGCAGTACTTC. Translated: CASSSWTSGMPYEQYF.

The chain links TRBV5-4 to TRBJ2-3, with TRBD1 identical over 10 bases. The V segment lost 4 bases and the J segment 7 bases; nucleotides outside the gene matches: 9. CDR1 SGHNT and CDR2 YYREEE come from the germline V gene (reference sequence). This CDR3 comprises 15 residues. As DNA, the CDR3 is TGTGCCAGCAGCCCGGACAGGGGGTTAGTTAATACGCAGTATTTT. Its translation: CASSPDRGLVNTQYF.

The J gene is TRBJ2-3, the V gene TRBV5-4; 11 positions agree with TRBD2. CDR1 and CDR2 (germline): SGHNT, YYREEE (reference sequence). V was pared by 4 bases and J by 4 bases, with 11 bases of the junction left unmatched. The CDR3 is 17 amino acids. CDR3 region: CASSRTLAGGIADTQYF. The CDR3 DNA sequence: TGTGCCAGCAGCAGGACCCTAGCGGGAGGTATCGCAGATACGCAGTATTTT.

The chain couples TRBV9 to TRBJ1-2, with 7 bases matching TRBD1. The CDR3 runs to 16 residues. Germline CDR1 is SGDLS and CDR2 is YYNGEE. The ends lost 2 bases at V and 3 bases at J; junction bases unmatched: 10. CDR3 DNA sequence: TGTGCCAGCAGCGTGAGCGTGGAGGGGGCGGACTATGGCTACACCTTC. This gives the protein CASSVSVEGADYGYTF.

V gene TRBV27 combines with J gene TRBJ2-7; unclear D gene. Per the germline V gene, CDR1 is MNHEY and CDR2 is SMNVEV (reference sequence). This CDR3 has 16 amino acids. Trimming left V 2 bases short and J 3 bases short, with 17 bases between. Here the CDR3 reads CASSLTTVGMGYEQYF. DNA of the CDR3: TGTGCCAGCAGTTTAACAACGGTCGGCATGGGCTACGAGCAGTACTTC.

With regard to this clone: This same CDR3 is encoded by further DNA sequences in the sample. The CDR3 sequence is CASSPGDTQYF. CDR3 DNA sequence: TGTGCCAGCAGTCCGGGAGATACGCAGTATTTT. The V call is TRBV27, the J call TRBJ2-3; the D is unclear. This CDR3 spans 11 amino acids. V was trimmed by 5 bases and J by 5 bases, leaving 5 bases between them. Germline loops: CDR1 MNHEY, CDR2 SMNVEV (reference sequence).

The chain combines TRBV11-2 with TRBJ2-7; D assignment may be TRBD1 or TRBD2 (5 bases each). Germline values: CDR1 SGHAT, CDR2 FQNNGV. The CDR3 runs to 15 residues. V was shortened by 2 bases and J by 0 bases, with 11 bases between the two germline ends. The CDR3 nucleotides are TGTGCCAGCAGCTTATACATCGGGACCTCCTACGAGCAGTACTTC. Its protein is CASSLYIGTSYEQYF.

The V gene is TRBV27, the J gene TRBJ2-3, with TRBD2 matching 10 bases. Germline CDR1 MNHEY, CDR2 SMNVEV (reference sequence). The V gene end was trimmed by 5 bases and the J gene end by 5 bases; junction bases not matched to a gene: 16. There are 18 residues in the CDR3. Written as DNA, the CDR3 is TGTGCCAGCAGTCCATTCCCCTTTCTAGCGGGAGCGGGAGATACGCAGTATTTT. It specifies CASSPFPFLAGAGDTQYF.

The CDR3: CASLSGYEQYF. The CDR3 coding sequence is TGTGCCAGCCTCTCAGGATACGAGCAGTACTTC. The chain couples TRBV25-1 to TRBJ2-7; D gene ambiguous. The CDR3 is made up of 11 amino acids. V was pared by 8 bases and J by 4 bases, with 9 bases between. Germline-derived CDR1 and CDR2 are MGHDK and SYGVNS.

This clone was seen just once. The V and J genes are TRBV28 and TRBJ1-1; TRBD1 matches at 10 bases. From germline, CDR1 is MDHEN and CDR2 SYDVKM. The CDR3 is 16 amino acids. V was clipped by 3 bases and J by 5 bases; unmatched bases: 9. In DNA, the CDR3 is TGTGCCAGCAGTTTTTGGGACAGGGGCCGCGGTACTGAAGCTTTCTTT. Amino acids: CASSFWDRGRGTEAFF.

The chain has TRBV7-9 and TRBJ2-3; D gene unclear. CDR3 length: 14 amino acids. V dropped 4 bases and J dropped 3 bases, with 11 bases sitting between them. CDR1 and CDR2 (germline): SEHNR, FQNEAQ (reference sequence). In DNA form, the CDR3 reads TGTGCCAGCAGCTATTCCTTTACGACAGATACGCAGTATTTT. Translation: CASSYSFTTDTQYF.

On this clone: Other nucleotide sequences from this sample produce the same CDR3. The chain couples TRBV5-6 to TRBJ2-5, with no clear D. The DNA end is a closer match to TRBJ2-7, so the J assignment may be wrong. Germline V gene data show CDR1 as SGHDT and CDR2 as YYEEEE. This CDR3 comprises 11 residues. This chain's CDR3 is CASSLRYEQYF. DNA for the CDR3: TGTGCCAGCAGTCTCCGATACGAGCAGTACTTC.

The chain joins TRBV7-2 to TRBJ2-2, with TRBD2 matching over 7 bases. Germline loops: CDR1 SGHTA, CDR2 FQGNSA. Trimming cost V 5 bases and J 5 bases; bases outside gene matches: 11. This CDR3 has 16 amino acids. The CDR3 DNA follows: TGTGCCAGCAGCCCTACCCCTCCGGGAGGAACCGGGGAGCTGTTTTTT. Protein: CASSPTPPGGTGELFF.

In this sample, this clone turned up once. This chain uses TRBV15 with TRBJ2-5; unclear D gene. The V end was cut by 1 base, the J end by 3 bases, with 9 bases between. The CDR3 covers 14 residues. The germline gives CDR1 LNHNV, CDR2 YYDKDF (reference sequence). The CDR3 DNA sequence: TGTGCCACCAGCAGAGGGCCGTATAAAGAGACCCAGTACTTC. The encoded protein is CATSRGPYKETQYF.

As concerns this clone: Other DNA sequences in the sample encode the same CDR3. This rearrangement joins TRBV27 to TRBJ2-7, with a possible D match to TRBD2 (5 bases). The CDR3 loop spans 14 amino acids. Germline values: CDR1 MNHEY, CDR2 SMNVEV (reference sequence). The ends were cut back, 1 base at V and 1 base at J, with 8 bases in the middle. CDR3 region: CASSLFSGSYEQYF. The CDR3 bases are TGTGCCAGCAGTTTATTCTCGGGGTCCTACGAGCAGTACTTC.

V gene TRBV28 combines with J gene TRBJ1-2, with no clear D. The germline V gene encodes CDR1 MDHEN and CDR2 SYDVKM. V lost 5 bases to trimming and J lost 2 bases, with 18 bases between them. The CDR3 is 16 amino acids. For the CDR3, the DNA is TGTGCCAGCAGTCCAACCTCGGTGGTGTTAAACTATGGCTACACCTTC. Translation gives CASSPTSVVLNYGYTF.

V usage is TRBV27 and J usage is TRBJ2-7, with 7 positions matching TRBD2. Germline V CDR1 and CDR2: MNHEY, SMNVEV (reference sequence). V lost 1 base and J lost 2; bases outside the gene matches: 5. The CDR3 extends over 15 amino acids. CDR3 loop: CASSLLSGNPYEQYF. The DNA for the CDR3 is TGTGCCAGCAGTTTATTAAGCGGGAATCCCTACGAGCAGTACTTC.

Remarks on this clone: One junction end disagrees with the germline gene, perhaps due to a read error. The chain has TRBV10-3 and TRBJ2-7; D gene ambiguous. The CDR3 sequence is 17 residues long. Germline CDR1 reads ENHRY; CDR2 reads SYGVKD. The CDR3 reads CAISESELREKGIRPDF. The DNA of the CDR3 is TGTGCCATCAGTGAGTCTGAGTTAAGGGAAAAAGGGATACGTCCGGACTTC.

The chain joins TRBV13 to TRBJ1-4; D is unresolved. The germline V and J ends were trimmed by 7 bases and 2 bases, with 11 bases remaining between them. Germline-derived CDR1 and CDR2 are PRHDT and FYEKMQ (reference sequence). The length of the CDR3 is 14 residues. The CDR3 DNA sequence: TGTGCCAGCACAGGCCTAAGGACTAATGAAAAACTGTTTTTT. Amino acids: CASTGLRTNEKLFF. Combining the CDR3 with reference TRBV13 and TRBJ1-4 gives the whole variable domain AAGVIQSPRHLIKEKRETATLKCYPIPRHDTVYWYQQGPGQDPQFLISFYEKMQSDKGSIPDRFSAQQFSDYHSELNMSSLELGDSALYFCASTGLRTNEKLFFGSGTQLSVL.